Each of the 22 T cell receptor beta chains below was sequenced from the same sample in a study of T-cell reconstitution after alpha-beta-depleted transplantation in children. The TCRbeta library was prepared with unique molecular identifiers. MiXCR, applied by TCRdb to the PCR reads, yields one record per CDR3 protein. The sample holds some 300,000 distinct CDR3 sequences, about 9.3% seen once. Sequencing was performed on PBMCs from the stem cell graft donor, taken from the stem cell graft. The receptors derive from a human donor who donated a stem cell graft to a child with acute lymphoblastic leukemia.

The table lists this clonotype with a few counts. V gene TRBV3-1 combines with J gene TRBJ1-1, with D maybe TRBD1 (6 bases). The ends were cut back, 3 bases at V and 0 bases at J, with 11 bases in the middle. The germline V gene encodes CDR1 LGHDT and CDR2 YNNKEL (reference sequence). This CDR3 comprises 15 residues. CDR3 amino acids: CASSQDRLMNTEAFF. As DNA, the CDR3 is TGTGCCAGCAGCCAGGACAGATTGATGAACACTGAAGCTTTCTTT.

The CDR3 bases are TGTGCCAGCAGTTATACAGGGTCATCCTACAATGAGCAGTTCTTC. It yields the protein CASSYTGSSYNEQFF. This chain uses TRBV6-5 with TRBJ2-1; possible D gene TRBD1, 6 bases. V lost 3 bases to trimming and J lost 1 base, with 10 bases between them. The length of the CDR3 is 15 residues. CDR1 is MNHEY, CDR2 SVGAGI, per germline.

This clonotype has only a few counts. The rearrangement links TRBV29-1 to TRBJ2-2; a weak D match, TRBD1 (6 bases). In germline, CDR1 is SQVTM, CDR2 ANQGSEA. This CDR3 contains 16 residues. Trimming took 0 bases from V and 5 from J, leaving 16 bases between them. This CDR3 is CSVEEPLGGGTGELFF. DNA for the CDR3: TGCAGCGTTGAAGAGCCCCTAGGGGGTGGTACCGGGGAGCTGTTTTTT.

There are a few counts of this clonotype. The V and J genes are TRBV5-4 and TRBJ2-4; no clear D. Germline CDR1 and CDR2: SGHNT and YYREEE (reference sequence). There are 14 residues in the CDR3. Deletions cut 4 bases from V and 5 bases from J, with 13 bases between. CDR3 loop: CASSRPDGQNIQYF. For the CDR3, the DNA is TGTGCCAGCAGCCGCCCGGACGGACAAAACATTCAGTACTTC.

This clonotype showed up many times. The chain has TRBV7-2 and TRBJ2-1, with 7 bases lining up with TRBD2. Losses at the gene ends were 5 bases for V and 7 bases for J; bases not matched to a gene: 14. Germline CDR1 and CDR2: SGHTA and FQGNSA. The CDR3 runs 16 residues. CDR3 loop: CASSPPWAGERNEQFF. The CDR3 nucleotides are TGTGCCAGCAGCCCCCCGTGGGCGGGAGAGAGGAATGAGCAGTTCTTC.

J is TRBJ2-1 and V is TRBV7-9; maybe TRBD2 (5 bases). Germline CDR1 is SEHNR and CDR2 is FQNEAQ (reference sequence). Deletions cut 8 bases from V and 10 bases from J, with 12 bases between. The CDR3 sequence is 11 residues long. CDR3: CASSPEVEQFF. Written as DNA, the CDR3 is TGTGCCAGCTCCCCGGAGGTCGAGCAGTTCTTC.

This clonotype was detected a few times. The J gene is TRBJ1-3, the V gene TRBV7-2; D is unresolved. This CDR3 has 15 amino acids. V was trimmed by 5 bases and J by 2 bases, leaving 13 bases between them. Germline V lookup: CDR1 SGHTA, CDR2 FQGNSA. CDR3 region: CASSPAGLTGNTIYF. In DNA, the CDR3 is TGTGCCAGCAGCCCGGCAGGACTTACTGGAAACACCATATATTTT. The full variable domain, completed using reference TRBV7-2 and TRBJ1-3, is GAGVSQSPSNKVTEKGKDVELRCDPISGHTALYWYRQSLGQGLEFLIYFQGNSAPDKSGLPSDRFSAERTGGSVSTLTIQRTQQEDSAVYLCASSPAGLTGNTIYFGEGSWLTVV.

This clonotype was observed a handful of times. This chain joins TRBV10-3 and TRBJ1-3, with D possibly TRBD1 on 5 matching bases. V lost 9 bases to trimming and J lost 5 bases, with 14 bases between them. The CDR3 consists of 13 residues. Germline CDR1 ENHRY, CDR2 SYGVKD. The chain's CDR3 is CAIQQQARNTIYF. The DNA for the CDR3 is TGTGCCATACAGCAACAGGCGCGAAACACCATATATTTT.

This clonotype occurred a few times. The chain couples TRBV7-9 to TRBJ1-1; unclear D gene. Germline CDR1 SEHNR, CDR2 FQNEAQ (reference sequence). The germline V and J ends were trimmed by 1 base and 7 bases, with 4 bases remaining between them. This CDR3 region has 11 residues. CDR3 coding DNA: TGTGCCAGCAGCTTAGTCAATGAAGCTTTCTTT. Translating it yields CASSLVNEAFF.

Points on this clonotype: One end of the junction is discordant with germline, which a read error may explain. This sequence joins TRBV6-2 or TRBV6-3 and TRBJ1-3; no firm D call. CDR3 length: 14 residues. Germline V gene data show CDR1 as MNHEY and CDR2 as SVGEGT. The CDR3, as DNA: TGTGCCAGCAGTTACGGGAGCTCTGGAAACACCATGTATTTT. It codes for CASSYGSSGNTMYF.

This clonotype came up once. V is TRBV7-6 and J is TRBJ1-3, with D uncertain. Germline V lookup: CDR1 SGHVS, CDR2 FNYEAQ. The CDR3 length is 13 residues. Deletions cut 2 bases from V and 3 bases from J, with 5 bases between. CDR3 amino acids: CASSLSDGNTIYF. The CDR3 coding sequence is TGTGCCAGCAGCTTAAGCGATGGAAACACCATATATTTT.

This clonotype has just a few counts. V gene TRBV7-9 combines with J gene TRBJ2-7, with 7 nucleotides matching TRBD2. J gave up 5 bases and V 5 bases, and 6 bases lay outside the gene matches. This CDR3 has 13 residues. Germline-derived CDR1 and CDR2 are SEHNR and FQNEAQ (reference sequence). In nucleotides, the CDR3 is TGTGCCAGCAGCCCGCTGACTAGCAACGAGCAGTACTTC. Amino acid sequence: CASSPLTSNEQYF. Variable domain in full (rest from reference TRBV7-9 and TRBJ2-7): DTGVSQNPRHKITKRGQNVTFRCDPISEHNRLYWYRQTLGQGPEFLTYFQNEAQLEKSRLLSDRFSAERPKGSFSTLEIQRTEQGDSAMYLCASSPLTSNEQYFGPGTRLTVT.

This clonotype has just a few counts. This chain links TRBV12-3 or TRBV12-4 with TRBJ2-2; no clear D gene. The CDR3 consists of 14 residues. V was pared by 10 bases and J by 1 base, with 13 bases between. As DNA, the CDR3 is TGTGCCACCAGAGAAAGACTGAACACCGGGGAGCTGTTTTTT. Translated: CATRERLNTGELFF.

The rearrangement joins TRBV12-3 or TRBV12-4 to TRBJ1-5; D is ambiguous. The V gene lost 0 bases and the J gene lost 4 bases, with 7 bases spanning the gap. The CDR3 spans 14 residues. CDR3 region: CASSLALLNQPQHF. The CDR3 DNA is TGTGCCAGCAGTTTAGCGCTGTTGAATCAGCCCCAGCATTTT.

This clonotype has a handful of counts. The DNA for the CDR3 is TGTGCCAGCAGTTATACCTACAGGGGGGCGAACCAAGAGACCCAGTACTTC. It yields the protein CASSYTYRGANQETQYF. The chain carries TRBV6-5 and TRBJ2-5, with 8 bases lining up with TRBD1. CDR1 MNHEY and CDR2 SVGAGI come from the germline V gene. This CDR3 is built from 17 residues. J gave up 0 bases and V 3 bases, and 9 bases lay outside the gene matches.

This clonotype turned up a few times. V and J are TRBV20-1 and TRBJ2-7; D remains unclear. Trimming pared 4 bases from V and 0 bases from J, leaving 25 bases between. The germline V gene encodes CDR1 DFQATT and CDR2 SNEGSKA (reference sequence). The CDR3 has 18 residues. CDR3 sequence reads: CSAMSPLVGLTNSYEQYF. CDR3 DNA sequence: TGCAGTGCTATGAGCCCACTGGTAGGCCTCACGAACTCCTACGAGCAGTACTTC.

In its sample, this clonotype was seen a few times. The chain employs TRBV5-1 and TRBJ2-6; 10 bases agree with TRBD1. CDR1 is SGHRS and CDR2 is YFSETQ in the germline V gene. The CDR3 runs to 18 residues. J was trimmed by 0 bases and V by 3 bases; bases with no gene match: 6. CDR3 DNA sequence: TGCGCCAGCAGCTCATTCGGGACAGGGGTCTCTGGGGCCAACGTCCTGACTTTC. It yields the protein CASSSFGTGVSGANVLTF.

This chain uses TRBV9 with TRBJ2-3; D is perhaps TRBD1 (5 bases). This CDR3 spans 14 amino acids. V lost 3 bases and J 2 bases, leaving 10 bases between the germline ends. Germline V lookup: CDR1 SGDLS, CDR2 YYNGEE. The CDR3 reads CASSGGFATDTQYF. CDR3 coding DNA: TGTGCCAGCAGCGGGGGCTTCGCCACAGATACGCAGTATTTT.

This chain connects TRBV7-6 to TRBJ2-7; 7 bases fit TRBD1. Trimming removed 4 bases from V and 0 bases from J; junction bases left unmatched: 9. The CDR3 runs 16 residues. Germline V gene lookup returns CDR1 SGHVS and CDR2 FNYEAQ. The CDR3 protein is CASSSRQGQSSYEQYF. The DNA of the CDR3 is TGTGCCAGCAGCTCCCGGCAGGGACAGAGCTCCTACGAGCAGTACTTC.

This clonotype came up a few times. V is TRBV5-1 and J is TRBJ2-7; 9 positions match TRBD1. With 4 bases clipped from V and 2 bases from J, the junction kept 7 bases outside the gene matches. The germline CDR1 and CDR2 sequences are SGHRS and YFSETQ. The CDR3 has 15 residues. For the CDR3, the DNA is TGCGCCAGCAGCCACCGACAGGGGGGAACCTACGAGCAGTACTTC. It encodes CASSHRQGGTYEQYF.

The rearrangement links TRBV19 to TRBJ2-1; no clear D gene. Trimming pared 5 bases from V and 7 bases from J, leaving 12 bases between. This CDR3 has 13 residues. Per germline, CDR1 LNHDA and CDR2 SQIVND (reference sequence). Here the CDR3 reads CASSVRFSNEQFF. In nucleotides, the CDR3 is TGTGCCAGTAGTGTACGTTTTTCGAATGAGCAGTTCTTC.

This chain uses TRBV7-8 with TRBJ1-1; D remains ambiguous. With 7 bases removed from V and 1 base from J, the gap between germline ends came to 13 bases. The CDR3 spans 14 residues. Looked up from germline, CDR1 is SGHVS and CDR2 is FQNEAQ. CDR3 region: CASTPSPGNTEAFF. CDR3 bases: TGTGCCAGCACCCCCTCTCCAGGGAACACTGAAGCTTTCTTT. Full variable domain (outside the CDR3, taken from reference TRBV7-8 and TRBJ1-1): GAGVSQSPRYKVAKRGQDVALRCDPISGHVSLFWYQQALGQGPEFLTYFQNEAQLDKSGLPSDRFFAERPEGSVSTLKIQRTQQEDSAVYLCASTPSPGNTEAFFGQGTRLTVV.